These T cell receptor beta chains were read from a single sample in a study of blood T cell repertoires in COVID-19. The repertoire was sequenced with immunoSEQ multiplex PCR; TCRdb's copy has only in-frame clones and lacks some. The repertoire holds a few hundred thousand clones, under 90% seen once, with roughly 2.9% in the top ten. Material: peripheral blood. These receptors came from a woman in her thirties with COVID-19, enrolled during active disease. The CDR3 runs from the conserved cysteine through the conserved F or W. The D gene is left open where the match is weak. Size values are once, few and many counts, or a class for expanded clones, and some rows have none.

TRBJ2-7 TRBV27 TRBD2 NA CASSYRRTSGLYEQYF TGTGCCAGCAGTTACCGTAGGACTAGCGGTCTCTACGAGCAGTACTTC
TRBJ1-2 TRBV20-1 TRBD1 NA CSASIQGINYGYTF TGCAGTGCTAGTATACAGGGGATTAACTATGGCTACACCTTC
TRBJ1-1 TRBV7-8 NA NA CASSLEEGRKAFF TGTGCCAGCAGCTTAGAGGAGGGCCGAAAAGCTTTCTTT
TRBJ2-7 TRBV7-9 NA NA CASSITSFDQYF TGTGCCAGCAGCATAACTAGCTTCGATCAGTACTTC
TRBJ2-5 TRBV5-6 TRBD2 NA CASSFWTSQETQYF TGTGCCAGCAGCTTTTGGACTAGCCAAGAGACCCAGTACTTC
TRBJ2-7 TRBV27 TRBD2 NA CASKFIWGGKGEQYF TGTGCCAGCAAATTTATTTGGGGGGGAAAGGGGGAGCAGTACTTC
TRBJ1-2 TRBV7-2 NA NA CASSPSGGTNYGYTF TGTGCCAGCAGCCCTTCCGGTGGGACAAACTATGGCTACACCTTC
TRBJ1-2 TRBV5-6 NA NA CASSQIPRGNYGYTF TGTGCCAGCAGCCAGATCCCCAGGGGTAACTATGGCTACACCTTC
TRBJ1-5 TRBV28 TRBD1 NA CASSTQGVNQPQHF TGTGCCAGCAGTACCCAGGGGGTCAATCAGCCCCAGCATTTT
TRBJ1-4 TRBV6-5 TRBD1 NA CASSRTGEGEKLFF TGTGCCAGCAGTAGGACAGGGGAAGGCGAAAAACTGTTTTTT
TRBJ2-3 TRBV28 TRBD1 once CASRQTGAVSGPDTQYF TGTGCCAGCAGGCAGACAGGGGCTGTTAGCGGCCCAGATACGCAGTATTTT
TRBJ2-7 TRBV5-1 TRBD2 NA CASSSSSGSSYEQYF TGCGCCAGCAGCTCCTCTAGCGGGTCCTCCTACGAGCAGTACTTC
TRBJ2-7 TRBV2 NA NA CASSEAGGSYEQYF TGTGCCAGCAGTGAAGCGGGGGGAAGCTACGAGCAGTACTTC
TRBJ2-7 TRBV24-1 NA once CATSDGFEGAYEQYF TGTGCCACCAGTGATGGCTTTGAGGGGGCCTACGAGCAGTACTTC
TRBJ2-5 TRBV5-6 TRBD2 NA CASSLVASGGLQETQYF TGTGCCAGCAGCTTGGTCGCTAGCGGGGGACTCCAAGAGACCCAGTACTTC
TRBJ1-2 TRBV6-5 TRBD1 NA CASSYSYGGAGGGYTF TGTGCCAGCAGTTACTCTTACGGAGGGGCAGGGGGAGGCTACACCTTC
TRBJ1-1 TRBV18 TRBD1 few CASSPGRGVNTEAFF TGTGCCAGCTCACCAGGCAGGGGGGTGAACACTGAAGCTTTCTTT
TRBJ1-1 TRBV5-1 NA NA CASSSEVSGNTEAFF TGCGCCAGCAGTTCAGAGGTGTCGGGGAACACTGAAGCTTTCTTT
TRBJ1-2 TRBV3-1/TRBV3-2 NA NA CASSQVEGRFGYTF TGTGCCAGCAGCCAAGTGGAGGGTCGGTTTGGCTACACCTTC
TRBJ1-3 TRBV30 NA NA CAWSAPLGATLGNTIYF TGTGCCTGGAGTGCCCCTTTGGGGGCAACGCTTGGAAACACCATATATTTT
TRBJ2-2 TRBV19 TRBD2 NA CASSLTSRTGELFF TGTGCCAGTAGTCTGACTAGCCGGACCGGGGAGCTGTTTTTT
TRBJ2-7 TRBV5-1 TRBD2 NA CASSGGLAINEQYF TGCGCCAGCAGCGGGGGACTAGCCATAAACGAGCAGTACTTC
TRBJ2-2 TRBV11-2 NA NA CASSLLPTLLTGELFF TGTGCCAGCAGCTTATTACCGACTCTCCTTACCGGGGAGCTGTTTTTT
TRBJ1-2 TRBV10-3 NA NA CAISEDINYGYTF TGTGCCATCAGTGAGGACATCAACTATGGCTACACCTTC
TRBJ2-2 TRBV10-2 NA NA CASLASPAHTGELFF TGCGCCAGCCTGGCCTCTCCAGCGCACACCGGGGAGCTGTTTTTT
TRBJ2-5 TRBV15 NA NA CATSTTAGETQYF TGTGCCACCAGCACGACAGCGGGAGAGACCCAGTACTTC
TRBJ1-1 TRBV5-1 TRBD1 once CASSLTGAVSLNTEAFF TGCGCCAGCAGCTTAACAGGGGCGGTAAGTCTGAACACTGAAGCTTTCTTT
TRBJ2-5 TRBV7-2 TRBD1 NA CASSLGTGIGETQYF TGTGCCAGCAGCTTAGGGACAGGGATCGGGGAGACCCAGTACTTC
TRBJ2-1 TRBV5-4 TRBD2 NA CASSLELADSYNEQFF TGTGCCAGCAGCTTGGAGCTAGCGGATTCCTACAATGAGCAGTTCTTC
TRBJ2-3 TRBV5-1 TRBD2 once CASSLRTSGFDTQYF TGCGCCAGCAGCCTACGGACTAGCGGTTTCGATACGCAGTATTTT
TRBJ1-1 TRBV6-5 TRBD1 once CASSNRDRGQAFF TGTGCCAGCAGTAACCGGGACAGGGGGCAAGCTTTCTTT
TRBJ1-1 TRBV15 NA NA CATSRRKGGANTEAFF TGTGCCACCAGCAGGAGGAAAGGGGGGGCGAACACTGAAGCTTTCTTT
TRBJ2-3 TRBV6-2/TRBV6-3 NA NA CASSYSGRTDTQYF TGTGCCAGCAGTTACTCGGGGAGGACAGATACGCAGTATTTT
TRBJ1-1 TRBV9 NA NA CASSPGQINTEAFF TGTGCCAGCAGCCCAGGACAAATCAACACTGAAGCTTTCTTT
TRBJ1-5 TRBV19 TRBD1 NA CASSVFKGQDPQPQHF TGTGCCAGTAGTGTGTTTAAAGGACAGGACCCTCAGCCCCAGCATTTT
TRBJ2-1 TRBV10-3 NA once CAIMTSQHNEQFF TGTGCCATCATGACTAGTCAACACAATGAGCAGTTCTTC
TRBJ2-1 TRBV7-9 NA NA CASSLGTQYNEQFF TGTGCCAGCAGCTTGGGGACACAATACAATGAGCAGTTCTTC
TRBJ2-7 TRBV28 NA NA CASNTQGSSYEQYF TGTGCCAGCAATACCCAGGGGTCCTCCTACGAGCAGTACTTC
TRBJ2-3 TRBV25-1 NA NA CASTPSQGGIDTQYF TGTGCCAGCACCCCGTCACAGGGAGGGATAGATACGCAGTATTTT
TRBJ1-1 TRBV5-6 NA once CASSFLSSTEAFF TGTGCCAGCAGCTTCTTGTCTTCCACTGAAGCTTTCTTT
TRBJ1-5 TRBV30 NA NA CAWSAGGDQPQHF TGTGCCTGGAGTGCCGGGGGTGATCAGCCCCAGCATTTT
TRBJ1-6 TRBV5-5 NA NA CASSLVRGPASPLHF TGTGCCAGCAGCTTGGTGAGAGGCCCGGCCTCACCCCTCCACTTT
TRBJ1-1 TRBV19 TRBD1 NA CASHLRQGSGEVAFF TGTGCCAGTCACCTCAGACAGGGGTCGGGAGAAGTAGCTTTCTTT
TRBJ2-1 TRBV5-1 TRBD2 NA CASSLGTSGYNEQFF TGCGCCAGCAGCTTGGGGACTAGCGGATACAATGAGCAGTTCTTC
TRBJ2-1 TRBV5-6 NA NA CASSPSGVPVGFF TGTGCCAGCAGCCCCTCAGGGGTCCCGGTCGGCTTCTTC
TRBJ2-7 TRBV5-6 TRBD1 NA CASSPDRSEQYF TGTGCCAGCAGCCCGGACAGGTCCGAGCAGTACTTC
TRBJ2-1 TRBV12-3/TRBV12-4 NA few CASSLPNNEQFF TGTGCCAGCAGTTTGCCTAACAATGAGCAGTTCTTC